This entry is about one T cell receptor (beta chain). The data belong to a study of technical replicates of blood from a handful of donors. With 0 bases removed from V and 5 bases from J, the gap between germline ends came to 11 bases. Germline V gene data show CDR1 as SGHRS and CDR2 as YFSETQ. The CDR3 is made up of 14 amino acids. Profiled with immunoSEQ multiplex PCR; TCRdb holds only in-frame clones, not every one. The sample shows 50,000 to 60,000 clones, 90% to 95% of them seen only once. The receptor's source is a human donor in good health. Some clones in this sample may be carry-over from other donors' samples. The chain carries TRBV5-1 and TRBJ1-1, with D possibly TRBD1 on 5 matching bases. What was sequenced was PBMCs. Here the CDR3 DNA reads TGCGCCAGCAGCTTGGCCGCCGGGGGAACTGAAGCTTTCTTT. Translation: CASSLAAGGTEAFF.